This TCR beta chain was documented in a study of blood T cell repertoires in COVID-19. Whole-study context: Acute-phase and convalescent COVID-19 samples originated in the United States, Italy and Spain. Sources were T cells, B-cell-depleted T cells, or PBMCs; the material itself was cDNA or gDNA.

Original methodology: The assay estimated nucleated cells by amplifying reference gene primers. Profiled with immunoSEQ multiplex PCR; TCRdb holds only in-frame clones, not every one. V, J and clone size derive from that table, while D and trimming were established from the DNA sequence. The profile shows 350,000 to 550,000 clones, approximately 90% of them singletons. From germline, CDR1 is SGHTA and CDR2 FQGTGA. This CDR3 contains 19 residues. The J segment lost 0 bases and the V segment lost 3 bases, leaving 6 bases of the junction unmatched. The receptor comes from a woman in her thirties with acute or convalescent COVID-19. This chain connects TRBV7-3 to TRBJ2-1; 15 bases match TRBD2. Material for sequencing was peripheral blood. The CDR3 protein is CASSLGLAGGRSSYNEQFF. CDR3 DNA: TGTGCCAGCAGCTTGGGACTAGCGGGGGGCCGAAGCTCCTACAATGAGCAGTTCTTC.